Following are 4 T cell receptor beta chains from one sample sequenced in a study of T-cell reconstitution after alpha-beta-depleted transplantation in children. Unique molecular identifiers were incorporated during preparation of the TCRbeta library. TCRdb reanalysed the PCR reads using MiXCR and keeps one entry per CDR3 protein. Of 250,000 to 350,000 distinct CDR3 sequences detected, 9.9% appear once; the ten largest clones hold about 9.4%. Sequences were derived from PBMCs from the stem cell graft donor, sampled from the stem cell graft. The receptors derive from a human donor who donated a stem cell graft to a child with SCID.

The DNA for the CDR3 is TGTGCCAGCAGCTTACGTGCTGGGGTCTACACCTACGAGCAGTACTTC. It codes for CASSLRAGVYTYEQYF. The rearrangement uses TRBV7-9 and TRBJ2-7; D unresolved. Germline-derived CDR1 and CDR2 are SEHNR and FQNEAQ (reference sequence). The V end was cut by 2 bases, the J end by 2 bases, with 16 bases between. The CDR3 contains 16 residues.

The V call is TRBV20-1, the J call TRBJ2-5, with D possibly TRBD1 on 6 matching bases. CDR3 length: 15 amino acids. CDR1 is DFQATT, CDR2 SNEGSKA, per germline (reference sequence). V lost 0 bases and J lost 4, with 15 bases in between. This CDR3 is CSAREEGGIGETQYF. The CDR3 DNA follows: TGCAGTGCTAGAGAGGAAGGGGGAATTGGAGAGACCCAGTACTTC.

The CDR3 region is CASSLIGGLHGSYNEQFF. The CDR3 DNA is TGTGCCAGCAGCCTAATCGGGGGGTTGCATGGGTCCTACAATGAGCAGTTCTTC. This sequence joins TRBV7-6 and TRBJ2-1; the match to TRBD2 covers 7 bases. Germline V gene data show CDR1 as SGHVS and CDR2 as FNYEAQ. Trimming at V came to 5 bases and at J to 1 base, leaving 14 bases not matched to a gene. CDR3 length: 18 residues.

This clonotype has just a few counts. The CDR3 sequence is CASSSILYEQYF. Written as DNA, the CDR3 is TGTGCCAGCAGCTCGATCCTCTACGAGCAGTACTTC. This chain joins TRBV7-9 and TRBJ2-7; D is unresolved. V was trimmed by 4 bases and J by 3 bases, leaving 7 bases between them. CDR3 length equals 12 residues. Germline V gene sequence: CDR1 SEHNR, CDR2 FQNEAQ (reference sequence).